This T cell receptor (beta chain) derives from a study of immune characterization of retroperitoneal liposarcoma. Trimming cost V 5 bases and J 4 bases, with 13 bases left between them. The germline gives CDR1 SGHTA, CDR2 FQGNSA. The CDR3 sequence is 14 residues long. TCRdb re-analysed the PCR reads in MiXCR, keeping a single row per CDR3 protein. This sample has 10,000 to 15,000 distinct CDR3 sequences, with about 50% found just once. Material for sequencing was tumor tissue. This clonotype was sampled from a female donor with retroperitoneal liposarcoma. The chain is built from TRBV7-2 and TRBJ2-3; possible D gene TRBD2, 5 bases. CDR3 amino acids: CASSVDYAADTQYF. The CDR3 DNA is TGTGCCAGCAGCGTCGACTACGCTGCAGATACGCAGTATTTT.